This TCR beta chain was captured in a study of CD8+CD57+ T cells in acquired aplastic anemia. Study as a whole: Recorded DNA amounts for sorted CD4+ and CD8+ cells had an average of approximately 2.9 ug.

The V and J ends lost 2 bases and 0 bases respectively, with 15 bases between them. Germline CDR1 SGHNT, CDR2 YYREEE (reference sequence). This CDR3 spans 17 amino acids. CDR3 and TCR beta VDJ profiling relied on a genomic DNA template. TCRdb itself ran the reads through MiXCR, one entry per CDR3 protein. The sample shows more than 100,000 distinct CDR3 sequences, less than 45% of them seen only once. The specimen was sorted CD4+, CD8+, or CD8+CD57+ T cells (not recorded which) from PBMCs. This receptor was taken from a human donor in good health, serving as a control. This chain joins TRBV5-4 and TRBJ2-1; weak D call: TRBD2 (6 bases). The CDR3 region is CASSLSGSGASYNEQFF. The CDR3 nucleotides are TGTGCCAGCAGCTTAAGTGGTTCGGGAGCCTCCTACAATGAGCAGTTCTTC.